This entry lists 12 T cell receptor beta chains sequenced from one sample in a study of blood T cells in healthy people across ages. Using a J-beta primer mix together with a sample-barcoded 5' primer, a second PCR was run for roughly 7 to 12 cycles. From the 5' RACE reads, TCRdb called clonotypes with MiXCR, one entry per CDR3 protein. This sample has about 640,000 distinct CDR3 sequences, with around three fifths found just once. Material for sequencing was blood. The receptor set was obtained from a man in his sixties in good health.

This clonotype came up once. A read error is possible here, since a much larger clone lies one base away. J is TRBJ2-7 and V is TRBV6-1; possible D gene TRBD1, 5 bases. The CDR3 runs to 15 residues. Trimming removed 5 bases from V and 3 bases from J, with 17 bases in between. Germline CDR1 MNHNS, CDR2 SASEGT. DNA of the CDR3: TGTGCCAGCAGTTTTGGCCCGGACATCGACTACGAGCAGTACTTC. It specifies CASSFGPDIDYEQYF.

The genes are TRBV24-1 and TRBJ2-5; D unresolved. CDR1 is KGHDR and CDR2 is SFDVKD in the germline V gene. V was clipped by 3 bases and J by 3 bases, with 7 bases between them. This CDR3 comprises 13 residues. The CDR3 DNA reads TGTGCCACCAGTGATAGGTGGGAAGAGACCCAGTACTTC. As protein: CATSDRWEETQYF.

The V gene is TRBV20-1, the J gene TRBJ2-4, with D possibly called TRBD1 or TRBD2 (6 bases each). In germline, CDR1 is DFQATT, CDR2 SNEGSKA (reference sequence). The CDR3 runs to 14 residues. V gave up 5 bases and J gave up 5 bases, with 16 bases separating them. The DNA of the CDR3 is TGCAGTGCTTCAAGGGGGGAGGAACAAAACATTCAGTACTTC. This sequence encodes CSASRGEEQNIQYF.

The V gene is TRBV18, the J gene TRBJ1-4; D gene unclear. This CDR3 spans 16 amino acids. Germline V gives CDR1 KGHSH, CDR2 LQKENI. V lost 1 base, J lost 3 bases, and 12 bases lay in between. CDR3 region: CASSPRVGQANEKLFF. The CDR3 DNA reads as TGTGCCAGCTCACCACGTGTCGGGCAGGCTAATGAAAAACTGTTTTTT. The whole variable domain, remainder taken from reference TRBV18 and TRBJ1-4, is NAGVMQNPRHLVRRRGQEARLRCSPMKGHSHVYWYRQLPEEGLKFMVYLQKENIIDESGMPKERFSAEFPKEGPSILRIQQVVRGDSAAYFCASSPRVGQANEKLFFGSGTQLSVL.

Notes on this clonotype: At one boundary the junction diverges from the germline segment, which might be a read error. For the CDR3, the DNA is TGTGTCAGCAGCTCCTTTCGGGAATCACCCCTCCACTTT. Translation: CVSSSFRESPLHF. The V gene is TRBV6-5, the J gene TRBJ1-6; D is unclear. This CDR3 contains 13 residues. Germline CDR1 MNHEY, CDR2 SVGAGI.

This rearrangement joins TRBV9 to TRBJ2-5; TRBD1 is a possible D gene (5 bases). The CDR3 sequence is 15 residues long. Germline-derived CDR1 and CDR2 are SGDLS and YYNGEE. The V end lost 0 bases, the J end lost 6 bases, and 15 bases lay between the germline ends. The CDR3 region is CASSVGGGREQTQYF. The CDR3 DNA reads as TGTGCCAGCAGCGTAGGGGGCGGCAGGGAACAGACCCAGTACTTC.

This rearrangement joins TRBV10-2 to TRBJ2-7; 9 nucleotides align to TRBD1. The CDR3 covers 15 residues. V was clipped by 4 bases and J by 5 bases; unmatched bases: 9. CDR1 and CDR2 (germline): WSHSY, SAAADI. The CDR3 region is CASSATGGAGDEQYF. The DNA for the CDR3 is TGCGCCAGCAGTGCAACAGGGGGCGCAGGCGACGAGCAGTACTTC.

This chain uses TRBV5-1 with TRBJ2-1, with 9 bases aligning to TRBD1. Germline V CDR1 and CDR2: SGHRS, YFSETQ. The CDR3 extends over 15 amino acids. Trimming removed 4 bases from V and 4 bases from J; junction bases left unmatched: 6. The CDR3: CASSKGTGKYNEQFF. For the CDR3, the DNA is TGCGCCAGCAGCAAGGGGACAGGGAAATACAATGAGCAGTTCTTC.

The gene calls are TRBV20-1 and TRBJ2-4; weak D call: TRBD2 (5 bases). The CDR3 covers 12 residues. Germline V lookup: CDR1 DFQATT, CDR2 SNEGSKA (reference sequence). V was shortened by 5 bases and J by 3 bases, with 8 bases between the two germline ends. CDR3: CSAEEVKNIQYF. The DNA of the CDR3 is TGCAGTGCTGAGGAGGTCAAAAACATTCAGTACTTC.

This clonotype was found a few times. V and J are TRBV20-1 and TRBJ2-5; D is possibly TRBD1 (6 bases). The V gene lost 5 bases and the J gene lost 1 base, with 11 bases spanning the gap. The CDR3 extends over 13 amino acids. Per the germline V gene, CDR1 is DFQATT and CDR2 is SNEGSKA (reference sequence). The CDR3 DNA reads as TGCAGTGCTGGAAAAGGGGGCCAAGAGACCCAGTACTTC. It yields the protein CSAGKGGQETQYF.

This CDR3 reads CASSSQTGLLETQYF. The CDR3 nucleotides read TGTGCCAGCAGCTCACAGACAGGGTTGTTAGAGACCCAGTACTTC. V usage is TRBV11-2 and J usage is TRBJ2-7; 7 bases line up with TRBD1. The end of the DNA aligns better with TRBJ2-5, so the J call may be wrong. Per the germline V gene, CDR1 is SGHAT and CDR2 is FQNNGV. This CDR3 is built from 15 residues.

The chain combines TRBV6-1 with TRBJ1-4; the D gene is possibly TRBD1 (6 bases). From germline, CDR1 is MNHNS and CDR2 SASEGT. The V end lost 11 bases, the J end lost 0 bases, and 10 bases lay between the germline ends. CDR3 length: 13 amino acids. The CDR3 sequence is CAGGPATNEKLFF. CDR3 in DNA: TGTGCCGGGGGCCCCGCAACTAATGAAAAACTGTTTTTT.